This T cell receptor (beta chain) was obtained from a study of cytomegalovirus exposure and HLA in healthy donors. Study details: Assignment to the Caucasian-associated ancestry cluster applied to approximately 80% of the approximately 380 genotyped donors. Study-level findings and limits: A reported reduction in N-insertions relative to the roughly 710-donor mean was seen in an Asian-associated ancestry cluster in a later analysis.

The PCR used 60 Vbeta and 13 Jbeta primers. Produced via immunoSEQ multiplex PCR; TCRdb's table is partial and in-frame only. The table shows 150,000 to 200,000 clones, with about three quarters occurring only once. This CDR3 has 15 residues. Germline V CDR1 and CDR2: SGHTA, FQGNSA. With 3 bases removed from V and 5 bases from J, the gap between germline ends came to 13 bases. A word on this clone: Its antigen is undetermined.

The sequenced sample consisted of PBMCs. This TCR was sampled from a middle-aged woman in good health and CMV-seropositive. The V and J genes are TRBV7-2 and TRBJ2-2; D is perhaps TRBD2 (6 bases). CDR3 amino acids: CASSFRGSGTGELFF. The CDR3 DNA reads as TGTGCCAGCAGCTTCCGGGGGAGCGGGACCGGGGAGCTGTTTTTT. Full variable domain (rest looked up from reference TRBV7-2 and TRBJ2-2): GAGVSQSPSNKVTEKGKDVELRCDPISGHTALYWYRQSLGQGLEFLIYFQGNSAPDKSGLPSDRFSAERTGGSVSTLTIQRTQQEDSAVYLCASSFRGSGTGELFFGEGSRLTVL.